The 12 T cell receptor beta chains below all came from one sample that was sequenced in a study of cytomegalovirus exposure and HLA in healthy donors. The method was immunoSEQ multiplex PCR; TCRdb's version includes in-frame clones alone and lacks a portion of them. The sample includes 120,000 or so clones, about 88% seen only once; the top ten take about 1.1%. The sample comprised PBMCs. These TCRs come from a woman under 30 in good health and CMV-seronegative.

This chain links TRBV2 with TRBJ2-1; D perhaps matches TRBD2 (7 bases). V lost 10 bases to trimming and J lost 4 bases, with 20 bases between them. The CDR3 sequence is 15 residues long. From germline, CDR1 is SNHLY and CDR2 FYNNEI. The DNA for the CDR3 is TGTGCCAACTCCCTTGAAGGGGGGGCGTACAATGAGCAGTTCTTC. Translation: CANSLEGGAYNEQFF.

The DNA for the CDR3 is TGTGCCAGCAGCCCCTCTAGGGGCAGGACAGATACGCAGTATTTT. Its protein is CASSPSRGRTDTQYF. The chain carries TRBV14 and TRBJ2-3; weak D call: TRBD1 (5 bases). CDR1 SGHDN and CDR2 FVKESK come from the germline V gene. The CDR3 sequence is 15 residues long. V shed 4 bases and J shed 3 bases, with 14 bases lying between them.

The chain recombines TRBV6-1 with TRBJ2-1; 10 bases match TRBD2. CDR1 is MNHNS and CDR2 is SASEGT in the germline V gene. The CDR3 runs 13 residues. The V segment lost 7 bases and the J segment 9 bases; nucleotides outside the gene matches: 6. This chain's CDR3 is CASTSSGRFEQFF. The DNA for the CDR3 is TGTGCCAGCACGAGTAGCGGGAGGTTTGAGCAGTTCTTC.

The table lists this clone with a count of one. The DNA for the CDR3 is TGTGCCTGGAGTGATTTTAGGGGTTACGAGCAGTACTTC. As protein: CAWSDFRGYEQYF. This chain joins TRBV30 and TRBJ2-7, with a weak D call TRBD1 (5 bases). The germline V gene has CDR1 GTSNPN and CDR2 SVGIG (reference sequence). V lost 1 base and J 4 bases, leaving 11 bases between the germline ends. The CDR3 has 13 residues.

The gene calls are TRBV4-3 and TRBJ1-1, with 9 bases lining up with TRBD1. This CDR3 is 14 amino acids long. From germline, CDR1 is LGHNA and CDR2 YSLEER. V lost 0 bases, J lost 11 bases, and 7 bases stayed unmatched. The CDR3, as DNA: TGCGCCAGCAGCCAAGAGACAGGGGGGCTCGGGGCTTTCTTT. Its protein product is CASSQETGGLGAFF.

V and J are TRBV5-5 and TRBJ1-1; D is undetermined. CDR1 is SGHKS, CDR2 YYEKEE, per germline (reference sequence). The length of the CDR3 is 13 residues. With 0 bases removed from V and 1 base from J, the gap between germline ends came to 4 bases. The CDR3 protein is CASSLDTNTEAFF. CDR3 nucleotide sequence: TGTGCCAGCAGCTTGGACACGAACACTGAAGCTTTCTTT. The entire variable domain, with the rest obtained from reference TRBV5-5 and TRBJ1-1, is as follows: DAGVTQSPTHLIKTRGQQVTLRCSPISGHKSVSWYQQVLGQGPQFIFQYYEKEERGRGNFPDRFSARQFPNYSSELNVNALLLGDSALYLCASSLDTNTEAFFGQGTRLTVV.

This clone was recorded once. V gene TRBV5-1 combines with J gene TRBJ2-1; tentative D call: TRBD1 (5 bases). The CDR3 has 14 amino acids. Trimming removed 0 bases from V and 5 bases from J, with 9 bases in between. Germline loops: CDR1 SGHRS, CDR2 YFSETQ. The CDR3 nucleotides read TGCGCCAGCAGCTTGGTCTCGACAGACAATGAGCAGTTCTTC. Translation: CASSLVSTDNEQFF.

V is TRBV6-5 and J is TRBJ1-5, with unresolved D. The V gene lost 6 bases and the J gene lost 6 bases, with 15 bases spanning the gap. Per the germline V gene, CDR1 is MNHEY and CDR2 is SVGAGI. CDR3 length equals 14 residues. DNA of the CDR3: TGTGCCAGCAGCCGCGGAGCCCTCGGTCAGCCCCAGCATTTT. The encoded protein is CASSRGALGQPQHF.

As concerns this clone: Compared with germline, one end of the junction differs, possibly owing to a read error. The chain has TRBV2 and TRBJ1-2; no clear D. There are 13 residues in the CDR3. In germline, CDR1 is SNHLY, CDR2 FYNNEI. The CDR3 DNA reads TGTGCCAGCAGCGAAGGAGCTAACTATGGCTACACCTTC. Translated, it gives CASSEGANYGYTF.

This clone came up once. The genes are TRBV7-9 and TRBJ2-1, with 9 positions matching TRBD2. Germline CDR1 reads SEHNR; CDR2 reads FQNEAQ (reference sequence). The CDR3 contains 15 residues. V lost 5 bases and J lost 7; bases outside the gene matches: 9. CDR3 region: CASSISGSLTNEQFF. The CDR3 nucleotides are TGTGCCAGCAGCATTAGCGGGAGTCTTACAAATGAGCAGTTCTTC. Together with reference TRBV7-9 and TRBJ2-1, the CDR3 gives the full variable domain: DTGVSQNPRHKITKRGQNVTFRCDPISEHNRLYWYRQTLGQGPEFLTYFQNEAQLEKSRLLSDRFSAERPKGSFSTLEIQRTEQGDSAMYLCASSISGSLTNEQFFGPGTRLTVL.

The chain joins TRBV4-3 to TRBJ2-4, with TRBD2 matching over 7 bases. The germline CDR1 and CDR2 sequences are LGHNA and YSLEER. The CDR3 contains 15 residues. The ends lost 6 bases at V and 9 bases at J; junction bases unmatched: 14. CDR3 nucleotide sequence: TGCGCCAGCAGTCTGGGAGGCGGGAGTCAGGGCATTCAGTACTTC. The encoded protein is CASSLGGGSQGIQYF.

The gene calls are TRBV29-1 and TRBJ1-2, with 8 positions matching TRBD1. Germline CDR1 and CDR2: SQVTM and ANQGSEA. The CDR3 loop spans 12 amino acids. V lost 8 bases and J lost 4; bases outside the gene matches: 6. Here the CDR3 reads CSTRTGLYGYTF. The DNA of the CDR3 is TGCAGCACGCGGACAGGGCTCTATGGCTACACCTTC.